This T cell receptor beta chain is drawn from a study of T cell repertoires in cytomegalovirus infection. Study background: Indications came from public TCR beta signatures; they pointed to CMV infection and to a matching HLA type.

TCRdb redid the calling of the reads with MiXCR, one entry per CDR3 protein. The table records 150,000 to 190,000 distinct CDR3 sequences, 20% to 30% of them present only once. This clonotype was found a few times. Its antigen is undetermined. Regarding the study as a whole: Cumulative public TCR beta family frequency identified CMV carriers with the relevant HLA. HLA-C-restricted CMV-specific TCR beta clonotypes prevailed in the ex vivo response.

J lost 4 bases, V lost 3 bases, and 8 bases had no gene match. CDR3 length: 15 residues. CDR1 is SGDLS and CDR2 is YYNGEE in the germline V gene. This sequence originates from a human donor in good health (CMV status not recorded). Some clones in this sample may be carry-over from other donors' samples. The chain couples TRBV9 to TRBJ2-7, with TRBD1 identical over 9 bases. The sample consisted of PBMCs. The CDR3 loop is CASSAGTGTIYEQYF. CDR3 coding DNA: TGTGCCAGCAGCGCCGGGACAGGGACTATTTACGAGCAGTACTTC. The whole variable domain, filled in from reference TRBV9 and TRBJ2-7, reads DSGVTQTPKHLITATGQRVTLRCSPRSGDLSVYWYQQSLDQGLQFLIQYYNGEERAKGNILERFSAQQFPDLHSELNLSSLELGDSALYFCASSAGTGTIYEQYFGPGTRLTVT.